This T cell receptor beta chain was sequenced for a study of CD8+CD57+ T cells in acquired aplastic anemia. Study in general: Recorded DNA amounts for sorted CD4+ and CD8+ cells had an average of approximately 3 ug. Study-level points and caveats: It was found that under 30 CD8+ CDR3 sequences were shared between patients and controls.

Profiling that covered TCR beta VDJ and CDR3 relied on genomic DNA as its template. TCRdb fed the reads into MiXCR, producing one record per CDR3 protein. This sample yields roughly 420,000 distinct CDR3 sequences, of which about two thirds are seen a single time; approximately 3.8% belongs to the top ten. Concerning this clonotype itself: The antigen is undetermined. This may come from a read error, since a much larger clone is one base off.

V was clipped by 6 bases and J by 5 bases; unmatched bases: 9. CDR3 size: 14 residues. The rearrangement links TRBV12-3 or TRBV12-4 to TRBJ1-1; 7 nucleotides agree with TRBD1. The sequenced material came from sorted CD4+, CD8+, or CD8+CD57+ T cells (not recorded which) from PBMCs. The clonotype was recovered from a human donor in good health, serving as a control. The CDR3 is CASSRVQGNTEAFF. Here the CDR3 DNA reads TGTGCCAGCAGCCGGGTACAGGGGAATACTGAAGCTTTCTTT.